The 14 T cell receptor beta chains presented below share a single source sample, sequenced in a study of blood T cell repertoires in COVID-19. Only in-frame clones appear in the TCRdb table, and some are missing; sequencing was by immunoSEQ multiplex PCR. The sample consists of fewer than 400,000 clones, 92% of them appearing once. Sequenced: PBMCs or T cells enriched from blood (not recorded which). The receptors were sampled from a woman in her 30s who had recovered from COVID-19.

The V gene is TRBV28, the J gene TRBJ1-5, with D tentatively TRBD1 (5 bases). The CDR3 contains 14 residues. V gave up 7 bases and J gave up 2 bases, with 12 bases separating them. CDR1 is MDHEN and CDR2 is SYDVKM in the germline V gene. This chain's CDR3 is CASTRGGGNQPQHF. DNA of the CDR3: TGTGCCAGCACTAGGGGAGGGGGCAATCAGCCCCAGCATTTT. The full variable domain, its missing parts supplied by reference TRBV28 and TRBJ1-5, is DVKVTQSSRYLVKRTGEKVFLECVQDMDHENMFWYRQDPGLGLRLIYFSYDVKMKEKGDIPEGYSVSREKKERFSLILESASTNQTSMYLCASTRGGGNQPQHFGDGTRLSIL.

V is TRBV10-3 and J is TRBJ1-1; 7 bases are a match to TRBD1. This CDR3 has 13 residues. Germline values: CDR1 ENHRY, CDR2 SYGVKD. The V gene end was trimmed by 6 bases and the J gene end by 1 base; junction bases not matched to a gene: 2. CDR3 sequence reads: CAIRTGTNTEAFF. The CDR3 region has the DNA TGTGCCATCAGGACAGGGACGAACACTGAAGCTTTCTTT.

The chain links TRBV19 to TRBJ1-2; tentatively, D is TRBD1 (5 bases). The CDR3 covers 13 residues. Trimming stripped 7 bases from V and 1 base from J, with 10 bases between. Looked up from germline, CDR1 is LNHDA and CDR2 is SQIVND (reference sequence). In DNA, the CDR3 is TGTGCCAGTACGGAGGGGTTTAACTATGGCTACACCTTC. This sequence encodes CASTEGFNYGYTF.

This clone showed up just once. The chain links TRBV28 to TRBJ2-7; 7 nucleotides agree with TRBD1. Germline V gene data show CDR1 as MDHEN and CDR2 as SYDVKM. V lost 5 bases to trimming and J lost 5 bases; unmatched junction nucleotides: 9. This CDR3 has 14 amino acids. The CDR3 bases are TGTGCCAGCAGTCCAGGGGGTACGGGCCACGAGCAGTACTTC. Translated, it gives CASSPGGTGHEQYF.

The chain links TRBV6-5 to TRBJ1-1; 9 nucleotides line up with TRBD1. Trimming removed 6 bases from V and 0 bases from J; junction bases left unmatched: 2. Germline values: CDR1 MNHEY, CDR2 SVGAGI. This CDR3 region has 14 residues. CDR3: CASRTGGMNTEAFF. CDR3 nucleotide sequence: TGTGCCAGCAGGACAGGGGGGATGAACACTGAAGCTTTCTTT.

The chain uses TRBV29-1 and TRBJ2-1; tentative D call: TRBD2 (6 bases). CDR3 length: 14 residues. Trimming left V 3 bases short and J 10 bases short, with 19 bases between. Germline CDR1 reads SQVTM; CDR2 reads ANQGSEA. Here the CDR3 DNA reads TGCAGCGTTGATCTCTACCCCGGGACTCGGGAGCAGTTCTTC. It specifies CSVDLYPGTREQFF.

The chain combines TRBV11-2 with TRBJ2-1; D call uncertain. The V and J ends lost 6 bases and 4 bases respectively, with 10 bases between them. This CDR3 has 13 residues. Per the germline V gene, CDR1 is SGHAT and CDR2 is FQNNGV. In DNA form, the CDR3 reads TGTGCCAGCAGTTTTACAGAGTACAATGAGCAGTTCTTC. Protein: CASSFTEYNEQFF.

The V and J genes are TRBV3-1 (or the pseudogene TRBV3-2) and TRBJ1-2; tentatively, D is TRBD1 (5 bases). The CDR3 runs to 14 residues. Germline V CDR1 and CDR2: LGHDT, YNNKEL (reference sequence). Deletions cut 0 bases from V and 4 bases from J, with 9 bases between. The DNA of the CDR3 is TGTGCCAGCAGCCAAGATCCAGGGCCCTATGGCTACACCTTC. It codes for CASSQDPGPYGYTF.

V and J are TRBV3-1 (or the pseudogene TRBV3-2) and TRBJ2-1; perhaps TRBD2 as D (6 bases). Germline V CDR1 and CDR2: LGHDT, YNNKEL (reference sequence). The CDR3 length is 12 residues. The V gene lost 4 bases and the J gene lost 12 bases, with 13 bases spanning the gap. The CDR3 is CASSRTGVRQFF. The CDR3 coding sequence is TGTGCCAGCAGCCGCACGGGGGTAAGGCAGTTCTTC.

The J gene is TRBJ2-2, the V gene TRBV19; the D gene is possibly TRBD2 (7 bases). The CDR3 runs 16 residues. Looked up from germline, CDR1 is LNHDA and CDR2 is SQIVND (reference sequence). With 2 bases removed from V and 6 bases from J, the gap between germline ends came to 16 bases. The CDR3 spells CASSIRGRAASGELFF. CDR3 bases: TGTGCCAGTAGTATAAGGGGGAGGGCCGCCTCCGGGGAGCTGTTTTTT.

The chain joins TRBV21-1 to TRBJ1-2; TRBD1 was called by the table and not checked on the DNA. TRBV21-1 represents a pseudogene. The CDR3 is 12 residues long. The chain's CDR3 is CASSKTEYGYTF. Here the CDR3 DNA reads TGTGCCAGCAGCAAAACAGAGTATGGCTACACCTTC.

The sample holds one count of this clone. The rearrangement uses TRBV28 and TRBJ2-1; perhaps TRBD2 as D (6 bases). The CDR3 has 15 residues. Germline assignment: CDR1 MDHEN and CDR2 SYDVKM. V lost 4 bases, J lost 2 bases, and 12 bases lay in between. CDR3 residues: CASSSPTRAYNEQFF. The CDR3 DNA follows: TGTGCCAGCAGTTCACCGACTAGGGCCTACAATGAGCAGTTCTTC.

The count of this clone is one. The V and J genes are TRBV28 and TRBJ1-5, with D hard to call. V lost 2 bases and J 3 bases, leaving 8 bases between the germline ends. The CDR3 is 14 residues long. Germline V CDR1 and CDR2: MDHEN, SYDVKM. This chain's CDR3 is CASSLGQYNQPQHF. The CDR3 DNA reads TGTGCCAGCAGTTTAGGGCAGTACAATCAGCCCCAGCATTTT.

The CDR3 coding sequence is TGTGCCAGCCCGCGCCGACAGGGAGATATGAACACTGAAGCTTTCTTT. Its translation: CASPRRQGDMNTEAFF. The chain couples TRBV28 to TRBJ1-1; 7 bases line up with TRBD1. The germline CDR1 and CDR2 sequences are MDHEN and SYDVKM. The CDR3 length is 16 residues. V was clipped by 8 bases and J by 0 bases; unmatched bases: 12.